This entry concerns a single T cell receptor (beta chain). The record originates from a study of CD8 T cells in Susac syndrome. The junction had 5 bases not matched to a gene; V was cut back by 4 bases and J by 1 base. This CDR3 spans 15 amino acids. From germline, CDR1 is MGHRA and CDR2 YSYEKL. With random hexamers, reverse transcription was performed on about 0.45 to 1 ug of RNA. TCRdb used MiXCR to reprocess the immunoSEQ multiplex PCR reads, holding one entry per CDR3 protein. This repertoire shows some 50,000 distinct CDR3 sequences, approximately 95% found once; its top ten account for 0.75%. Material for sequencing was CD8+ T cells from PBMCs. This receptor was taken from a human donor with Susac syndrome. The chain carries TRBV4-1 and TRBJ2-5; 8 bases line up with TRBD1. The CDR3 spells CASSRDRITQETQYF. The CDR3 DNA sequence: TGCGCCAGCAGCCGGGACAGGATTACCCAAGAGACCCAGTACTTC.